This T cell receptor (beta chain) was captured in a study of blood T cell repertoires in COVID-19 (dated by TCRdb to about 2020). A note on the overall study: Samples from collaborators originated in the United States, Italy and Spain and spanned both the acute and convalescent phases of COVID-19. The prospective study material was composed of cDNA or gDNA derived from T cells, B-cell-depleted T cells, or PBMCs. Deeply sampled blood TCRbeta repertoires from subjects exposed to, actively infected with, or recovered from COVID-19 were included in the dataset. A freely available public database, intended as a resource for researchers studying the immune response to SARS-CoV-2, is where the repertoires were released. Samples came from the ongoing ImmuneRACE study (first 160 participants) plus 1,254 subjects from 6 global collaborators. Sample metadata almost always included a de-identified subject ID, COVID-19 status, age in years and sex. Where available, HLA class I and class II types were obtained from metadata supplied by the sample provider rather than from assay-based typing. What the work shows at the level of the full study, not this receptor alone: Clinical and demographic metadata were provided uncurated, with the amount varying by source and participant.

Trimming removed 6 bases from V and 6 bases from J; the gene matches leave 3 bases unexplained. From cysteine to phenylalanine, the CDR3 is 13 amino acids long. Of all the DNA, just the CDR3 is kept, 39 bases in frame from base 1. Based on the germline V gene, the CDR1 and CDR2 sequences are MDHEN and SYDVKM. About this clone itself: The antigen it recognizes is unknown. No base quality values were provided; no much bigger clone lies one nucleotide off.

The immunoSEQ Assay, a bias-controlled multiplex PCR, was used to amplify TCRbeta CDR3 regions from genomic DNA. The authors' pipeline ran thus. The number of nucleated cells in each sample was estimated from the amplification of reference gene primers within the assay. Sequence reads were collapsed and filtered to measure the absolute abundance of every unique TCRbeta CDR3 rearrangement. For each sample, productive Simpson clonality was calculated as the square root of Simpson's diversity index over productive rearrangements. TCRdb stores this immuneACCESS table with in-frame sequences only. Part of the clones is absent; in the studies checked, under half of the shortfall reflects unresolved V genes, and no reason is known for the rest. Clonal size and the V and J genes are those of that table, whereas D and trimming came from the DNA. The sample yields some 260,000 clones; around nine tenths were counted once. The top ten clonotypes cover about 9.4% of the sample.

One collaborating source in Seattle enrolled patients while the patients were actively infected and followed the patients over time throughout the course of disease. Collaborating institutions collected whole blood in K2EDTA tubes following their own protocols. Collaborator samples were shipped for TCRbeta analysis as frozen whole blood, isolated PBMCs, or DNA extracted from either sample type. The receptor was isolated from a woman in her seventies with COVID-19, enrolled during active disease. Rearrangement joined TRBV28 to TRBJ1-5, with 9 bases matching TRBD1. The sequenced material came from peripheral blood. Here is the DNA: TGTGCCAGCAGCAGGGACAGGGTTCAGCCCCAGCATTTT. It codes for CASSRDRVQPQHF. When the CDR3 is completed using the reference TRBV28 and TRBJ1-5 genes on either side, the full variable domain is DVKVTQSSRYLVKRTGEKVFLECVQDMDHENMFWYRQDPGLGLRLIYFSYDVKMKEKGDIPEGYSVSREKKERFSLILESASTNQTSMYLCASSRDRVQPQHFGDGTRLSIL.